The clone carrying this T cell receptor beta chain was observed a handful of times. V shed 6 bases and J shed 2 bases, with 10 bases lying between them. CDR1 is SQVTM and CDR2 is ANQGSEA in the germline V gene. CDR3 length: 12 amino acids. Orbital computed tomography, thyroid ultrasound, serum thyroxine and TRAb, and clinical symptoms together informed the diagnoses. The TCR beta CDR3 regions underwent amplification using RNA transcripts as the source. The primer set for the first-round RT-PCR of the TCR CDR3 was HTBI. Using its own MiXCR run on the multiplex PCR reads, TCRdb lists one record per CDR3 protein. The sample has 550,000 to 600,000 distinct CDR3 sequences; under 60% are singletons. This sample was included in a study of T cells in Graves' hyperthyroidism and ophthalmopathy.

The V call is TRBV29-1, the J call TRBJ2-5; D is possibly TRBD1 (5 bases). The sequence derives from an adult woman with Graves' disease, either hyperthyroidism or ophthalmopathy (not recorded which). Material for sequencing was peripheral blood or thyroid tissue (not recorded which). The CDR3, as DNA: TGCAGCGTGGGAACAGGTCAAGAGACCCAGTACTTC. Translation: CSVGTGQETQYF.